The clone carrying this T cell receptor (beta chain) showed up many times. Its antigen is not identified. Genomic DNA acted as the template from which TCR beta VDJ combination and CDR3 sequence profiling were carried out. TCRdb redid the calling of the reads with MiXCR, one entry per CDR3 protein. This table holds about 140,000 distinct CDR3 sequences, roughly two fifths found once. The source of the sample is a study of CD8+CD57+ T cells in acquired aplastic anemia. Looking at the study overall: Read counts for CD4+ cells (from healthy donors) averaged about 11 million.

Study conclusions and caveats: The CD8+ Simpson's diversity of patients and controls was not significantly different. Shared by patients and controls, 25 to 30 CD8+ CDR3s were abundant in patients.

The V and J ends lost 6 bases and 10 bases, in that order; junction bases with no gene match: 7. The CDR3 is made up of 14 amino acids. Germline V gene sequence: CDR1 MNHEY, CDR2 SMNVEV (reference sequence). The TCR originated in a human donor in good health, serving as a control. Material for sequencing was sorted CD4+, CD8+, or CD8+CD57+ T cells (not recorded which) from PBMCs. The V gene is TRBV27, the J gene TRBJ1-6; 9 bases map to TRBD1. The CDR3 loop is CASRPTGGGSPLHF. The DNA of the CDR3 is TGTGCCAGCAGGCCGACAGGGGGGGGATCACCCCTCCACTTT.